The entry below gives a single T cell receptor (beta chain) sequence along with its context. These data originate in a study of blood T cell repertoires in COVID-19. As for the study in general: Two negative PCRs, clearance, or symptom resolution characterized the recovered Cohort 3 donors. The United States, Italy and Spain were the sources of the acute and convalescent COVID-19 samples. The analysed material was cDNA or gDNA that came from T cells, B-cell-depleted T cells, or PBMCs.

CDR3 length equals 14 residues. V lost 7 bases and J lost 1, with 14 bases in between. The germline gives CDR1 MDHEN, CDR2 SYDVKM. Clones were read by immunoSEQ multiplex PCR, and TCRdb kept only the in-frame ones, dropping some. The sample records some 330,000 clones, about 90% being singletons. Participant reports of clinical history set cohort assignment. This chain uses TRBV28 with TRBJ2-7, with D possibly matching TRBD2 (6 bases). Material for sequencing was PBMCs or T cells enriched from blood (not recorded which). This receptor was identified in a man aged 35 to 55 in a cohort exposed to, infected with or recovered from COVID-19 (not recorded which). CDR3: CASTPGGESYEQYF. The DNA of the CDR3 is TGTGCCAGCACCCCGGGCGGGGAATCCTACGAGCAGTACTTC. The variable domain in full, completed from reference TRBV28 and TRBJ2-7, reads DVKVTQSSRYLVKRTGEKVFLECVQDMDHENMFWYRQDPGLGLRLIYFSYDVKMKEKGDIPEGYSVSREKKERFSLILESASTNQTSMYLCASTPGGESYEQYFGPGTRLTVT.